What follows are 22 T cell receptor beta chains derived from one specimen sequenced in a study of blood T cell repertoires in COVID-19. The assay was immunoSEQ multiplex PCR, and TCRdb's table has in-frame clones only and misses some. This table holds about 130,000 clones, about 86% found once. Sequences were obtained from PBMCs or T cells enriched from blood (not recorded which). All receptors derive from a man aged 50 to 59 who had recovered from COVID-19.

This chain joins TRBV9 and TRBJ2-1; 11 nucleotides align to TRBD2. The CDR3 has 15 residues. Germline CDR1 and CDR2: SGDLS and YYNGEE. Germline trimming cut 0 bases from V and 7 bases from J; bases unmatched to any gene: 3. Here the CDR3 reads CASSVASGGRNEQFF. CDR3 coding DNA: TGTGCCAGCAGCGTAGCTAGCGGGGGGCGGAATGAGCAGTTCTTC.

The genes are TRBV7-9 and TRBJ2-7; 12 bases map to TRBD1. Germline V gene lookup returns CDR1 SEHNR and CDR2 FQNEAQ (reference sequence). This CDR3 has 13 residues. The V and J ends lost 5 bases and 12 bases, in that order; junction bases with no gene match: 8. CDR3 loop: CASSQGTGGYRYF. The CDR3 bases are TGTGCCAGCAGCCAGGGGACAGGGGGCTATCGGTACTTC.

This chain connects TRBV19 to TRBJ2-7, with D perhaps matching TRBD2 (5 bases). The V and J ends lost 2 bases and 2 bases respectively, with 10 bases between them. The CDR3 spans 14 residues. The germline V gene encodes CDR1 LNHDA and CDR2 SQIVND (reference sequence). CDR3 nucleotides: TGTGCCAGTAGTATATCTGAGGGAACCTACGAGCAGTACTTC. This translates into CASSISEGTYEQYF. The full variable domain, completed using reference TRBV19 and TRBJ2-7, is DGGITQSPKYLFRKEGQNVTLSCEQNLNHDAMYWYRQDPGQGLRLIYYSQIVNDFQKGDIAEGYSVSREKKESFPLTVTSAQKNPTAFYLCASSISEGTYEQYFGPGTRLTVT.

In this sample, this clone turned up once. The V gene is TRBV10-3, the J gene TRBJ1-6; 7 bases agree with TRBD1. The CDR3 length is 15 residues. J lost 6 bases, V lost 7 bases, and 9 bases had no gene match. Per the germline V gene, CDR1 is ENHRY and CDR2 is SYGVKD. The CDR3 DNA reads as TGTGCCATCACTGACAGGGTGTCGAGTAATTCACCCCTCCACTTT. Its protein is CAITDRVSSNSPLHF.

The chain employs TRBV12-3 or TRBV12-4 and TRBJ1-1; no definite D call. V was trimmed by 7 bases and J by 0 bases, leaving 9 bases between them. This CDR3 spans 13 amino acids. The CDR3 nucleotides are TGTGCCAGCACCCTAGTGGTGAACACTGAAGCTTTCTTT. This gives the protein CASTLVVNTEAFF.

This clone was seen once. CDR3 coding DNA: TGTGCCAGTACCATGGGGCAGGGAAGCAACTCACCCCTCCACTTT. It codes for CASTMGQGSNSPLHF. J is TRBJ1-6 and V is TRBV19, with D tentatively TRBD1 (5 bases). The V gene's germline CDR1 is LNHDA and CDR2 SQIVND (reference sequence). The CDR3 runs 15 residues. Trimming pared 7 bases from V and 10 bases from J, leaving 20 bases between.

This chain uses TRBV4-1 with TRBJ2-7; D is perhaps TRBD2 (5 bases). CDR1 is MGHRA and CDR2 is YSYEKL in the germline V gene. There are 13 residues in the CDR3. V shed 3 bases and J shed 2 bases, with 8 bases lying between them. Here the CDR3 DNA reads TGCGCCAGCAGCCACCCGGGAACCTACGAGCAGTACTTC. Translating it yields CASSHPGTYEQYF.

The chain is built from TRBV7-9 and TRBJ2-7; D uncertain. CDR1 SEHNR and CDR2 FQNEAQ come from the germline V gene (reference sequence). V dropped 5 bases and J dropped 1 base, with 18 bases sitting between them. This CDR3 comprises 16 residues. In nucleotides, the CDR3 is TGTGCCAGCAGCCTGCGGCCCACCTATCTTTCCTACGAGCAGTACTTC. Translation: CASSLRPTYLSYEQYF.

CDR3 in DNA: TGTGCCAGCATACGGGACAGCCTTAATTCACCCCTCCACTTT. Translation: CASIRDSLNSPLHF. The V gene is TRBV6-5, the J gene TRBJ1-6, with 7 bases identical to TRBD1. The CDR3 totals 14 residues. Germline V CDR1 and CDR2: MNHEY, SVGAGI. V trimming: 7 bases; J trimming: 6 bases; junction bases outside the gene matches: 6.

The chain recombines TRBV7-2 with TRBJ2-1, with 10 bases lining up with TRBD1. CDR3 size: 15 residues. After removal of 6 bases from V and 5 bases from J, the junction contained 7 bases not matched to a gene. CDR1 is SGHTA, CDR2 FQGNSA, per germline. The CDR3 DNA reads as TGTGCCAGCAGGGCCGACAGGGGGCCCCACAATGAGCAGTTCTTC. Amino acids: CASRADRGPHNEQFF.

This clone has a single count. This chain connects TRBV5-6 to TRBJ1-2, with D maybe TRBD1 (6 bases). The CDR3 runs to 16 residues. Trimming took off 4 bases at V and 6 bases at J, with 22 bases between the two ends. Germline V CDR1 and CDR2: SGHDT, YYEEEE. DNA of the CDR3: TGTGCCAGCAGCCAACGCACACAGGGCTTGCTCCATGGCTACACCTTC. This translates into CASSQRTQGLLHGYTF.

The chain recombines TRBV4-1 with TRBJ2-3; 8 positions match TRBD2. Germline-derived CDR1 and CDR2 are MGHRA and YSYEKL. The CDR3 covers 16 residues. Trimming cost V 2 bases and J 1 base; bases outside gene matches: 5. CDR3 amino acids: CASSQLPGLGTDTQYF. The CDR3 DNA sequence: TGCGCCAGCAGCCAACTCCCGGGACTAGGCACAGATACGCAGTATTTT.

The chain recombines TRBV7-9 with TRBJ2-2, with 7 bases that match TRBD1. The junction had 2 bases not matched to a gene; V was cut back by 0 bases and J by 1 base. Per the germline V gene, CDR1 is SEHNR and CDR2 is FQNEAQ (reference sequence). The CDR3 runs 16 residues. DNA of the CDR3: TGTGCCAGCAGCTTAGCGACAGGGTTGAACACCGGGGAGCTGTTTTTT. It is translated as CASSLATGLNTGELFF.

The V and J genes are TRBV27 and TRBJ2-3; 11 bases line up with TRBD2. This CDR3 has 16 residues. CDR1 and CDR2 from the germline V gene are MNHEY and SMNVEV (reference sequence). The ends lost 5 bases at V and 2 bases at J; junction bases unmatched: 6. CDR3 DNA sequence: TGTGCCAGCAGTCCACTAGCGGGGGTTAACACAGATACGCAGTATTTT. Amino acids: CASSPLAGVNTDTQYF.

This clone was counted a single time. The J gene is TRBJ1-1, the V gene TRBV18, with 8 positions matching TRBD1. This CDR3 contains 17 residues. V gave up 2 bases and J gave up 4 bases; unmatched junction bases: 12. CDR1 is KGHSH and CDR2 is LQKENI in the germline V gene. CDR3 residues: CASSPSLRGQGATEAFF. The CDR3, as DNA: TGTGCCAGCTCACCATCCCTAAGGGGGCAGGGGGCCACTGAAGCTTTCTTT. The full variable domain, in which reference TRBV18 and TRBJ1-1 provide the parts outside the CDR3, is NAGVMQNPRHLVRRRGQEARLRCSPMKGHSHVYWYRQLPEEGLKFMVYLQKENIIDESGMPKERFSAEFPKEGPSILRIQQVVRGDSAAYFCASSPSLRGQGATEAFFGQGTRLTVV.

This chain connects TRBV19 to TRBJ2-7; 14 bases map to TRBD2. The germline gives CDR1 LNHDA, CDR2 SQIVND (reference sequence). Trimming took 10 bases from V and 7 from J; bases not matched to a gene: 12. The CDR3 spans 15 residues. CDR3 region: CATARLAGGPSEQYF. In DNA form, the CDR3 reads TGTGCCACCGCCCGACTAGCGGGGGGGCCGAGTGAGCAGTACTTC.

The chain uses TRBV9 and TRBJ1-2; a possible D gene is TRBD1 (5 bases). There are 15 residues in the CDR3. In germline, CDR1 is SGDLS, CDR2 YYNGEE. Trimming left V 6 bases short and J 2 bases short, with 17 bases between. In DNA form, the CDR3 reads TGTGCCAGCAAGCAGGGATTCTCCATAAACTATGGCTACACCTTC. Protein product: CASKQGFSINYGYTF.

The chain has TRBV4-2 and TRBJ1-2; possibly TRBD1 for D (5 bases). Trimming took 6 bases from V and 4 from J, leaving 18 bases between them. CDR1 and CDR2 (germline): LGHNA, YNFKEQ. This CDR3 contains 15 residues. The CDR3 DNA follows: TGTGCCAGCAGTGGGGGGGAGGGAGAGGGCTATGGCTACACCTTC. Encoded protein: CASSGGEGEGYGYTF.

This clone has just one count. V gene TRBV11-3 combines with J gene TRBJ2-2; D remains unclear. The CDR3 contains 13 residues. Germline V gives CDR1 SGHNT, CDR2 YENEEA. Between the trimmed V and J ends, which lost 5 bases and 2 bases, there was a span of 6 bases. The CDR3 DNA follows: TGTGCCAGCAGCAAAGCCAACACCGGGGAGCTGTTTTTT. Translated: CASSKANTGELFF.

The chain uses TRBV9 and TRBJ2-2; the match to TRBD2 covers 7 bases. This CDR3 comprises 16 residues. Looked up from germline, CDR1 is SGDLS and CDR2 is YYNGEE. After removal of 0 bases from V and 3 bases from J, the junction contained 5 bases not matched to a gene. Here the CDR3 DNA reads TGTGCCAGCAGCGTAGCATCCGGGGGGTACACCGGGGAGCTGTTTTTT. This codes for CASSVASGGYTGELFF.

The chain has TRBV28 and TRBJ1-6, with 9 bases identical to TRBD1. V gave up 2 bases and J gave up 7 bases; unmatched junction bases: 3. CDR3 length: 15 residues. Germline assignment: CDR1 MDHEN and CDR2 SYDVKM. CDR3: CASSLRQGGNSPLHF. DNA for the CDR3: TGTGCCAGCAGTTTACGACAGGGGGGGAATTCACCCCTCCACTTT.

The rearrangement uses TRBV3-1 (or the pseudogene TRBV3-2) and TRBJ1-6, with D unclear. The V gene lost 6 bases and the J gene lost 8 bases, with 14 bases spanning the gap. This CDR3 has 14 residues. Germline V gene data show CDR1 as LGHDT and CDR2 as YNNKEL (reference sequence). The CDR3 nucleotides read TGTGCCAGCAGGGCCGGGAGCACTGATTCACCCCTCCACTTT. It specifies CASRAGSTDSPLHF.